This TCR beta chain was retrieved from a study of Ad26.COV2.S vaccination and SARS-CoV-2 variants. Germline assignment: CDR1 SQVTM and CDR2 ANQGSEA. After removal of 1 base from V and 4 bases from J, the junction contained 13 bases not matched to a gene. The CDR3 is 17 amino acids. Some clones are missing from TCRdb's copy, which holds only in-frame ones; the method was immunoSEQ multiplex PCR. This sample carries about 680,000 clones, roughly 90% of them seen once, and the ten largest clones take around 1.5%. As for treatment: some 20 received Ad26.COV2.S at low or high dose, single or two shots; a few received placebo; per-sample allocation not given. Material that was analyzed had been drawn on day 63 after the first vaccine or placebo injection.

Sequenced material: peripheral blood, taken in a trial of Ad26.COV2.S vaccine versus placebo. This clonotype was obtained from a person aged 18 to 65 who received the Ad26.COV2.S COVID-19 vaccine or a placebo. This chain joins TRBV29-1 and TRBJ1-1; 9 positions agree with TRBD1. The CDR3 protein is CSVEGPRGGTGTTEAFF. The CDR3 bases are TGCAGCGTTGAAGGACCCCGGGGAGGGACAGGGACCACTGAAGCTTTCTTT.